Below are 21 T cell receptor beta chains sequenced from a single sample in a study of shared clonotypes between healthy human individuals (dated by TCRdb to between 2020 and 2021). The library came from the immunoSEQ multiplex PCR assay. TCRdb mirrors the immuneACCESS table, restricted to in-frame sequences. Some clones are absent from its copies; in checked studies, under half trace to an unresolved V gene, and the reason for the others is unknown. This sample gives about 1.5 million clones in total; 98% of them show up just once. The ten top clones hold less than 0.55% of the sample. Material: naive CD4+ T cells sorted from blood. The label giving this sample's cell subset or site can be read as: CD45RA+ positively selected. These receptors were obtained from a young man in good health.

The chain combines TRBV7-2 with TRBJ2-7; D is undetermined. The CDR3 consists of 11 residues. The germline CDR1 and CDR2 sequences are SGHTA and FQGNSA. V lost 2 bases to trimming and J lost 5 bases, with 4 bases between them. The CDR3 DNA reads TGTGCCAGCAGCTTAAATAACGAGCAGTACTTC. It translates to CASSLNNEQYF.

The rearrangement uses TRBV5-4 and TRBJ2-7; weak D call: TRBD2 (5 bases). CDR3 length equals 13 residues. Germline CDR1 and CDR2: SGHNT and YYREEE (reference sequence). Trimming took off 0 bases at V and 2 bases at J, with 6 bases between the two ends. CDR3 nucleotide sequence: TGTGCCAGCAGCTTGGGAGGGCCCTACGAGCAGTACTTC. Residues: CASSLGGPYEQYF.

V usage is TRBV6-5 and J usage is TRBJ1-4; 8 nucleotides align to TRBD1. The germline CDR1 and CDR2 sequences are MNHEY and SVGAGI. V lost 4 bases and J lost 7; bases outside the gene matches: 8. The length of the CDR3 is 15 residues. The CDR3 DNA reads TGTGCCAGCAGTTTTCTGACAGGGGCAGGTGAAAAACTGTTTTTT. Translated, it gives CASSFLTGAGEKLFF.

This chain uses TRBV7-9 with TRBJ2-5, with TRBD2 identical over 10 bases. CDR1 is SEHNR, CDR2 FQNEAQ, per germline (reference sequence). The CDR3 extends over 16 amino acids. V gave up 3 bases and J gave up 2 bases; unmatched junction bases: 6. The CDR3 DNA reads TGTGCCAGCAGCTTCCTCCCGGGACTAGCGCAAGAGACCCAGTACTTC. This translates into CASSFLPGLAQETQYF.

The V call is TRBV5-1, the J call TRBJ2-6; D gene unclear. V lost 1 base to trimming and J lost 2 bases, with 7 bases between them. CDR1 SGHRS and CDR2 YFSETQ come from the germline V gene. CDR3 size: 15 residues. This CDR3 is CASSLFDPGANVLTF. CDR3 DNA sequence: TGCGCCAGCAGCTTGTTCGATCCTGGGGCCAACGTCCTGACTTTC.

The CDR3 DNA reads as TGTGCCAGTAGCGGTCCGGTCAATGAGCAGTTCTTC. Translated, it gives CASSGPVNEQFF. This chain uses TRBV19 with TRBJ2-1; no reliable D call. V was cut by 6 bases and J by 6 bases, with 9 bases left in between. The length of the CDR3 is 12 residues. Germline lookup yields CDR1 LNHDA and CDR2 SQIVND (reference sequence).

The chain uses TRBV28 and TRBJ2-3; 12 bases match TRBD2. In germline, CDR1 is MDHEN, CDR2 SYDVKM. After removal of 6 bases from V and 3 bases from J, the junction contained 13 bases not matched to a gene. The CDR3 sequence is 18 residues long. The CDR3 loop reads CASSLGASGRARTDTQYF. CDR3 DNA: TGTGCCAGCAGCTTAGGGGCTAGCGGGAGGGCCAGGACAGATACGCAGTATTTT.

Concerning this clone itself: The sample contains more than one DNA sequence encoding this CDR3. The chain employs TRBV6-5 and TRBJ1-5; D perhaps matches TRBD1 (5 bases). This CDR3 has 13 residues. From germline, CDR1 is MNHEY and CDR2 SVGAGI. Deletions cut 2 bases from V and 7 bases from J, with 9 bases between. The CDR3: CASSYTQGQPQHF. CDR3 nucleotides: TGTGCCAGCAGTTACACGCAGGGACAGCCCCAGCATTTT.

The chain links TRBV5-1 to TRBJ2-7; D may correspond to TRBD1 or TRBD2 (5 bases each). The germline gives CDR1 SGHRS, CDR2 YFSETQ. The CDR3 runs to 16 residues. Deletions cut 1 base from V and 2 bases from J, with 16 bases between. CDR3: CASSLRPRDHTYEQYF. The CDR3 DNA reads TGCGCCAGCAGCTTGAGGCCCCGGGACCACACCTACGAGCAGTACTTC.

The chain has TRBV4-2 and TRBJ2-7; perhaps TRBD2 as D (5 bases). Germline assignment: CDR1 LGHNA and CDR2 YNFKEQ. V shed 1 base and J shed 1 base, with 14 bases lying between them. This CDR3 spans 16 amino acids. The CDR3 is CASSQGLARLSYEQYF. The CDR3 bases are TGTGCCAGCAGCCAAGGTTTGGCTAGACTATCCTACGAGCAGTACTTC.

The chain uses TRBV18 and TRBJ2-3; 7 positions match TRBD2. Germline V CDR1 and CDR2: KGHSH, LQKENI. V gave up 1 base and J gave up 4 bases; unmatched junction bases: 14. CDR3 length equals 18 residues. The CDR3 DNA reads TGTGCCAGCTCACCACGGCGGGGCGGCGGGAGCCCGGCAGATACGCAGTATTTT. Translation: CASSPRRGGGSPADTQYF. The whole variable domain, filled in from reference TRBV18 and TRBJ2-3, reads NAGVMQNPRHLVRRRGQEARLRCSPMKGHSHVYWYRQLPEEGLKFMVYLQKENIIDESGMPKERFSAEFPKEGPSILRIQQVVRGDSAAYFCASSPRRGGGSPADTQYFGPGTRLTVL.

The J gene is TRBJ2-3, the V gene TRBV27, with 16 bases lining up with TRBD2. V gave up 6 bases and J gave up 4 bases; unmatched junction bases: 13. The CDR3 covers 19 residues. CDR1 and CDR2 (germline): MNHEY, SMNVEV (reference sequence). CDR3 protein: CASRKIGTSGRAGADTQYF. The CDR3 DNA reads TGTGCCAGCAGGAAGATAGGGACTAGCGGGAGGGCTGGTGCAGATACGCAGTATTTT.

The CDR3 is CASSLTGFPDTQYF. The CDR3 DNA reads TGTGCCAGCAGTCTGACAGGGTTCCCAGATACGCAGTATTTT. This chain uses TRBV27 with TRBJ2-3; 7 positions match TRBD1. Germline CDR1 and CDR2: MNHEY and SMNVEV (reference sequence). CDR3 length: 14 residues. V gave up 5 bases and J gave up 4 bases; unmatched junction bases: 6.

The chain uses TRBV6-4 and TRBJ1-4, with TRBD1 matching 9 bases. V gave up 5 bases and J gave up 3 bases; unmatched junction bases: 4. Germline V lookup: CDR1 MRHNA, CDR2 SNTAGT. The length of the CDR3 is 15 residues. The DNA for the CDR3 is TGTGCCAGCAGTTCAACAGGGGGCCCTAATGAAAAACTGTTTTTT. Its protein is CASSSTGGPNEKLFF.

The chain is built from TRBV18 and TRBJ1-5, with D tentatively TRBD1 (6 bases). Trimming removed 5 bases at V and 11 bases at J, with 13 bases between. CDR3 length: 12 residues. Germline V CDR1 and CDR2: KGHSH, LQKENI. The CDR3 sequence is CASSNTGRAQHF. Here the CDR3 DNA reads TGTGCCAGCTCAAATACAGGGCGAGCCCAGCATTTT.

The J gene is TRBJ2-3, the V gene TRBV11-3; unclear D gene. Trimming left V 2 bases short and J 6 bases short, with 12 bases between. CDR1 is SGHNT and CDR2 is YENEEA in the germline V gene. There are 14 residues in the CDR3. This CDR3 reads CASSLLGPHDTQYF. The DNA of the CDR3 is TGTGCCAGCAGCTTATTAGGCCCTCACGATACGCAGTATTTT. Variable domain in full (rest from reference TRBV11-3 and TRBJ2-3): EAGVVQSPRYKIIEKKQPVAFWCNPISGHNTLYWYLQNLGQGPELLIRYENEEAVDDSQLPKDRFSAERLKGVDSTLKIQPAELGDSAVYLCASSLLGPHDTQYFGPGTRLTVL.

The chain has TRBV25-1 and TRBJ2-7; D possibly corresponds to TRBD2 (5 bases). Germline V CDR1 and CDR2: MGHDK, SYGVNS. V lost 7 bases and J lost 3, with 19 bases in between. The CDR3 is 15 amino acids. DNA of the CDR3: TGTGCCAGCAACTCTTTCGGACGGGGAATCTACGAGCAGTACTTC. Its protein product is CASNSFGRGIYEQYF.

The CDR3 DNA reads TGCAGCGTTGACTCAGGGGGGGATACGCAGTATTTT. This codes for CSVDSGGDTQYF. The genes are TRBV29-1 and TRBJ2-3; tentative D call: TRBD1 (7 bases). The V gene lost 3 bases and the J gene lost 6 bases, with 10 bases spanning the gap. The CDR3 covers 12 residues. The germline V gene encodes CDR1 SQVTM and CDR2 ANQGSEA.

This chain links TRBV11-2 with TRBJ1-2; D is unclear. Trimming cost V 5 bases and J 8 bases, with 9 bases left between them. CDR3 size: 11 residues. CDR1 and CDR2 from the germline V gene are SGHAT and FQNNGV. The CDR3 here is CASSGGYGYTF. CDR3 nucleotides: TGTGCCAGCAGCGGCGGTTACGGCTACACCTTC.

The chain is built from TRBV6-5 and TRBJ2-3; 10 bases are a match to TRBD2. The CDR3 is 14 residues long. V was pared by 5 bases and J by 5 bases, with 4 bases of the junction left unmatched. CDR1 is MNHEY and CDR2 is SVGAGI in the germline V gene. The CDR3 coding sequence is TGTGCCAGCAGTATGAGACTAGCGGGAGATACGCAGTATTTT. The encoded protein is CASSMRLAGDTQYF.

The chain is built from TRBV13 and TRBJ2-1; D remains unclear. CDR3 length: 15 residues. V lost 0 bases and J 3 bases, leaving 9 bases between the germline ends. CDR1 and CDR2 from the germline V gene are PRHDT and FYEKMQ (reference sequence). The CDR3 is CASSLGLEYYNEQFF. CDR3 bases: TGTGCCAGCAGCTTAGGGCTAGAGTACTACAATGAGCAGTTCTTC.